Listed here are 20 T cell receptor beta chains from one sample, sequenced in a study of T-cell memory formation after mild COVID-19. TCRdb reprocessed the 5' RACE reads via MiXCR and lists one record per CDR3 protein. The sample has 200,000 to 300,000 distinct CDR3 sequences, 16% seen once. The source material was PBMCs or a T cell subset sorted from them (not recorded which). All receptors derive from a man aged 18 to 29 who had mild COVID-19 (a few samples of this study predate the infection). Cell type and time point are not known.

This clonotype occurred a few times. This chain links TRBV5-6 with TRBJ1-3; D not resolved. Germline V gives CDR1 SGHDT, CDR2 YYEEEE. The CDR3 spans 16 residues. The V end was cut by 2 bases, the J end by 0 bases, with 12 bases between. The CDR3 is CASSFSPWDSGNTIYF. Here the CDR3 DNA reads TGTGCCAGCAGCTTCTCACCATGGGACTCTGGAAACACCATATATTTT.

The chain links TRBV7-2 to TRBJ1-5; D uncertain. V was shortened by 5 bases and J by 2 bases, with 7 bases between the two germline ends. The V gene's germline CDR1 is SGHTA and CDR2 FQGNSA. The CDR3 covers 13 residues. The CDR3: CASSPWGNQPQHF. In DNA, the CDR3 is TGTGCCAGCAGCCCATGGGGCAATCAGCCCCAGCATTTT.

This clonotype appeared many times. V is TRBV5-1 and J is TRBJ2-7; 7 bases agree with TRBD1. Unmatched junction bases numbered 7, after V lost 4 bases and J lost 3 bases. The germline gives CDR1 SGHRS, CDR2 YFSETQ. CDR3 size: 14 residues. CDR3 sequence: CASSETDRVYEQYF. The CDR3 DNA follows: TGCGCCAGCAGCGAGACCGACAGGGTCTACGAGCAGTACTTC.

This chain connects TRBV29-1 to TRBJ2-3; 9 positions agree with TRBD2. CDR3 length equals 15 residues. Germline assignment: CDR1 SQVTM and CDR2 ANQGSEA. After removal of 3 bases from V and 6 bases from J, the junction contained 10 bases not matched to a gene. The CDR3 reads CSVDYASGEGDTQYF. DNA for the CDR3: TGCAGCGTTGACTACGCTAGCGGGGAGGGGGATACGCAGTATTTT.

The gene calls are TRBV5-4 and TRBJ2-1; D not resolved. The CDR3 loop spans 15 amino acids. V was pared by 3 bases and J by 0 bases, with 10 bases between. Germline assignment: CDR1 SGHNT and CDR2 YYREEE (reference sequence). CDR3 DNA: TGTGCCAGCAGCTGGGGTCAGGACTCCTACAATGAGCAGTTCTTC. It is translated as CASSWGQDSYNEQFF.

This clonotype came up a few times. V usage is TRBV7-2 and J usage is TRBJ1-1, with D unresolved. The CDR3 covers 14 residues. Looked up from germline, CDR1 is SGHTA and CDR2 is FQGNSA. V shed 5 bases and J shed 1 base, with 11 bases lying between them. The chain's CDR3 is CASSQKIGNTEAFF. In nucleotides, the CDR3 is TGTGCCAGCAGCCAGAAAATCGGGAACACTGAAGCTTTCTTT.

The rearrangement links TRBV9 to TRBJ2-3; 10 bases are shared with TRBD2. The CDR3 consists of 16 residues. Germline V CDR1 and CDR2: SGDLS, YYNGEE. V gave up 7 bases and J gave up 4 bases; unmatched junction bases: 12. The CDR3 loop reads CASGAEAGGPADTQYF. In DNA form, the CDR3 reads TGTGCCAGCGGCGCAGAAGCGGGGGGGCCAGCAGATACGCAGTATTTT.

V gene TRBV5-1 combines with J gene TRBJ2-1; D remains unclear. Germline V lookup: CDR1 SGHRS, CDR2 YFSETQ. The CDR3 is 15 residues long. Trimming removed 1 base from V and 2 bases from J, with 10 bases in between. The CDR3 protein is CASSLTSTTYNEQFF. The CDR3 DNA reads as TGCGCCAGCAGCTTGACATCGACAACCTACAATGAGCAGTTCTTC.

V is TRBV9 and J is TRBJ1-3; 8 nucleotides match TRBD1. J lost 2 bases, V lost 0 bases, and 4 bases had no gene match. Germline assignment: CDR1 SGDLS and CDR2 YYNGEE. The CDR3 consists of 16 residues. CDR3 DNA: TGTGCCAGCAGCGTAGACACAGGGGGTACTGGAAACACCATATATTTT. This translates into CASSVDTGGTGNTIYF.

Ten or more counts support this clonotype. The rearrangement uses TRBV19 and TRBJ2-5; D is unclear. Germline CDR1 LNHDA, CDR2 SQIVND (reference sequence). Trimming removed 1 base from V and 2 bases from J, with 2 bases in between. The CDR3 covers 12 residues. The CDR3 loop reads CASSIGQETQYF. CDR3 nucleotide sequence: TGTGCCAGTAGTATAGGTCAAGAGACCCAGTACTTC.

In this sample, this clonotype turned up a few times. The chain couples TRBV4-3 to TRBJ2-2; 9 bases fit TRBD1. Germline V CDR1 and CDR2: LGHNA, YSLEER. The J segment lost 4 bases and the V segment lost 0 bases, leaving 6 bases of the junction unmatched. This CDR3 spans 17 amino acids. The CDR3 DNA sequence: TGCGCCAGCAGCCAAGATCAGGGACAGGGTGGCACCGGGGAGCTGTTTTTT. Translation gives CASSQDQGQGGTGELFF.

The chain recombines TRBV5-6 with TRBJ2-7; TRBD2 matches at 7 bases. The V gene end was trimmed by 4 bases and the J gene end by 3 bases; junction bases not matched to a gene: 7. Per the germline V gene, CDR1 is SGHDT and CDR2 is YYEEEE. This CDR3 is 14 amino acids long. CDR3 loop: CASSRAGSVYEQYF. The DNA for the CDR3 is TGTGCCAGCAGCCGAGCGGGGTCGGTCTACGAGCAGTACTTC.

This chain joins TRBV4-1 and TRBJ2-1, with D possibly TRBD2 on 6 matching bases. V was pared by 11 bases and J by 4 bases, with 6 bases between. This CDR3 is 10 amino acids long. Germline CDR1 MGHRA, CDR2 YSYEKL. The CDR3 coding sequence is TGCGCCGCGGGGTACAATGAGCAGTTCTTC. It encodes CAAGYNEQFF.

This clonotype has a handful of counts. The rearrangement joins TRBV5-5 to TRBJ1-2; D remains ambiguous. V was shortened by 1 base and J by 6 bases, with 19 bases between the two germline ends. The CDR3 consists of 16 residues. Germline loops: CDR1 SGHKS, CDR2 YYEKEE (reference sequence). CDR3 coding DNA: TGTGCCAGCAGCTTGAGGCGGTACCAGGAAATTGATGGCTACACCTTC. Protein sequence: CASSLRRYQEIDGYTF.

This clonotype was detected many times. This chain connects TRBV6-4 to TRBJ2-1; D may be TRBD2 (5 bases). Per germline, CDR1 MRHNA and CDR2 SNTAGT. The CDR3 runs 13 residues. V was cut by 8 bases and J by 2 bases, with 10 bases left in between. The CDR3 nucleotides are TGTGCCAGCTCGACTAACCCCTACAATGAGCAGTTCTTC. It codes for CASSTNPYNEQFF.

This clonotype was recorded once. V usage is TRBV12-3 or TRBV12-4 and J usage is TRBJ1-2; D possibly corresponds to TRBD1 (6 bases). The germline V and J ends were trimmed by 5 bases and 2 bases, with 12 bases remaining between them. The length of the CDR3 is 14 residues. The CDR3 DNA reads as TGTGCCAGCAGTCGCTTCGGGACAAACTATGGCTACACCTTC. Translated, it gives CASSRFGTNYGYTF.

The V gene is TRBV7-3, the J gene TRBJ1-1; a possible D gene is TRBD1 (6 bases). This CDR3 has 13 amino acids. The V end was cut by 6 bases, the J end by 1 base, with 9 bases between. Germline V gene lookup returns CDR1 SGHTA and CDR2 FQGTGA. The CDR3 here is CASSMGQNTEAFF. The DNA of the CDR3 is TGTGCCAGCAGTATGGGACAGAACACTGAAGCTTTCTTT.

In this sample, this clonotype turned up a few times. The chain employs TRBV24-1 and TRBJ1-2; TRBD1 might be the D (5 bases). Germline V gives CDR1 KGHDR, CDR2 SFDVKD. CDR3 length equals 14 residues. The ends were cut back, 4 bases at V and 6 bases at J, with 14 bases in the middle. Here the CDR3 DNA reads TGTGCCACCAGTGACCGCCCCGGGACCCATGGCTACACCTTC. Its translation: CATSDRPGTHGYTF.

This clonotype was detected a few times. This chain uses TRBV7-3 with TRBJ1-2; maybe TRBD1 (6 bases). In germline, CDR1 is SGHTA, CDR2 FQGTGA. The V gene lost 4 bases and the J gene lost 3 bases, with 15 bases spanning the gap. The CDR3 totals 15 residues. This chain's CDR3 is CASSSTGAGDYGYTF. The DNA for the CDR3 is TGTGCCAGCAGCTCGACAGGCGCCGGGGACTATGGCTACACCTTC.

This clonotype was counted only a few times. Here the CDR3 reads CASSYSTWTGGFYGYTF. CDR3 bases: TGTGCCAGCAGTTACTCGACGTGGACAGGGGGCTTCTATGGCTACACCTTC. V usage is TRBV6-5 and J usage is TRBJ1-2; 11 positions agree with TRBD1. Germline trimming cut 0 bases from V and 4 bases from J; bases unmatched to any gene: 7. The germline CDR1 and CDR2 sequences are MNHEY and SVGAGI. The CDR3 is made up of 17 amino acids.